Shown below are 32 T cell receptor beta chains from a single sample sequenced in a study of Ad26.COV2.S vaccination and SARS-CoV-2 variants. Assay used: immunoSEQ multiplex PCR; TCRdb lists only in-frame clones, some missing. Of around 340,000 clones detected, approximately 90% appear once; the ten largest clones hold approximately 5%. The treatment was: over 15 received Ad26.COV2.S at low or high dose, single or two shots; 5 received placebo; per-sample allocation not given. After the first vaccine or placebo injection, samples were drawn on day 63. Sequenced here: peripheral blood, sampled in a trial of Ad26.COV2.S vaccine versus placebo. The receptors originated from a person aged 18 to 65 who received the Ad26.COV2.S COVID-19 vaccine or a placebo.

The chain joins TRBV12-3 or TRBV12-4 to TRBJ2-7; no clear D gene. CDR3 length: 13 residues. The V gene lost 1 base and the J gene lost 3 bases, with 7 bases spanning the gap. As DNA, the CDR3 is TGTGCCAGCAGTTTAGTTGGACGCTACGAGCAGTACTTC. The encoded protein is CASSLVGRYEQYF.

This chain uses TRBV10-3 with TRBJ2-7; 9 bases are a match to TRBD1. CDR3 length equals 16 residues. Germline V gives CDR1 ENHRY, CDR2 SYGVKD. V shed 3 bases, J shed 5 bases, and the junction held 11 bases outside the gene matches. CDR3 coding DNA: TGTGCCATCAGTGACCCGACAGGGGGAAGGAGAAACGAGCAGTACTTC. Amino acid sequence: CAISDPTGGRRNEQYF.

This clone has a handful of counts. This chain links TRBV20-1 with TRBJ2-7; D gene unclear. The CDR3 contains 11 residues. Trimming left V 3 bases short and J 4 bases short, with 7 bases between. Germline CDR1 is DFQATT and CDR2 is SNEGSKA (reference sequence). For the CDR3, the DNA is TGCAGTGCTAGCTGGTTGTACGAGCAGTACTTC. Translated, it gives CSASWLYEQYF.

The chain is built from TRBV5-1 and TRBJ1-6; D unclear. Germline values: CDR1 SGHRS, CDR2 YFSETQ. V lost 0 bases to trimming and J lost 6 bases, with 13 bases between them. This CDR3 has 16 residues. In DNA, the CDR3 is TGCGCCAGCAGCTTGGTACCAGGCGGGATTAATTCACCCCTCCACTTT. The encoded protein is CASSLVPGGINSPLHF.

This clone was detected only a few times. This chain joins TRBV30 and TRBJ1-6; 10 nucleotides align to TRBD1. With V trimmed by 5 bases and J by 9 bases, 4 bases remained unmatched. Germline CDR1 and CDR2: GTSNPN and SVGIG (reference sequence). CDR3 length equals 13 residues. The CDR3 region has the DNA TGTGCCTGGGACAGGGGGCTTGGTTCACCCCTCCACTTT. Encoded protein: CAWDRGLGSPLHF.

The V and J genes are TRBV7-9 and TRBJ2-7; possibly TRBD1 for D (6 bases). V was trimmed by 1 base and J by 5 bases, leaving 15 bases between them. CDR1 and CDR2 from the germline V gene are SEHNR and FQNEAQ (reference sequence). The CDR3 has 15 residues. The CDR3 sequence is CASSLVTGGWDEQYF. The CDR3 DNA is TGTGCCAGCAGCTTAGTAACTGGGGGCTGGGACGAGCAGTACTTC.

The CDR3 sequence is CSARDPFSYEQYF. The CDR3 DNA reads as TGCAGCGCCCGGGACCCTTTCTCCTACGAGCAGTACTTC. This chain uses TRBV29-1 with TRBJ2-7; D is tentatively TRBD1 or TRBD2 (5 bases each). The CDR3 is made up of 13 amino acids. V was clipped by 7 bases and J by 0 bases, with 13 bases between them. Germline-derived CDR1 and CDR2 are SQVTM and ANQGSEA.

The chain combines TRBV19 with TRBJ1-5; D is undetermined. Germline assignment: CDR1 LNHDA and CDR2 SQIVND (reference sequence). This CDR3 has 14 residues. Trimming removed 7 bases from V and 3 bases from J, with 13 bases in between. This chain's CDR3 is CASKATANNQPQHF. The CDR3 bases are TGTGCCAGTAAGGCGACCGCGAACAATCAGCCCCAGCATTTT.

The rearrangement joins TRBV6-5 to TRBJ2-2; 8 nucleotides align to TRBD2. The germline CDR1 and CDR2 sequences are MNHEY and SVGAGI. Losses at the gene ends were 1 base for V and 9 bases for J; bases not matched to a gene: 10. This CDR3 has 16 amino acids. CDR3 bases: TGTGCCAGCAGTTACTTATCCGGGACTAGGGGACGGGAGCTGTTTTTT. This translates into CASSYLSGTRGRELFF.

The chain links TRBV2 to TRBJ2-7, with D possibly TRBD1 on 5 matching bases. Per the germline V gene, CDR1 is SNHLY and CDR2 is FYNNEI. Trimming removed 3 bases at V and 2 bases at J, with 8 bases between. CDR3 length: 13 residues. CDR3 amino acids: CASSEDTTYEQYF. Written as DNA, the CDR3 is TGTGCCAGCAGTGAGGACACTACCTACGAGCAGTACTTC.

This clone was seen a few times. V and J are TRBV19 and TRBJ2-2; D remains unclear. The CDR3 has 15 amino acids. V shed 5 bases and J shed 5 bases, with 15 bases lying between them. Germline values: CDR1 LNHDA, CDR2 SQIVND (reference sequence). CDR3 amino acids: CASSPGPVWTGELFF. CDR3 sequence (DNA): TGTGCCAGTAGTCCGGGCCCCGTGTGGACCGGGGAGCTGTTTTTT.

The rearrangement uses TRBV5-1 and TRBJ2-7; 14 bases map to TRBD2. The junction had 5 bases not matched to a gene; V was cut back by 4 bases and J by 2 bases. The CDR3 extends over 16 amino acids. CDR1 and CDR2 (germline): SGHRS, YFSETQ. The CDR3 DNA is TGCGCCAGCAGCCCCCGACTAGCGGGAGGGCCCTACGAGCAGTACTTC. It translates to CASSPRLAGGPYEQYF.

The chain couples TRBV5-1 to TRBJ2-2; D gene unclear. In germline, CDR1 is SGHRS, CDR2 YFSETQ. The CDR3 length is 14 residues. The V and J ends lost 5 bases and 0 bases respectively, with 8 bases between them. The CDR3 sequence is CASRETTNTGELFF. CDR3 in DNA: TGCGCCAGCAGAGAAACTACGAACACCGGGGAGCTGTTTTTT.

The chain has TRBV7-9 and TRBJ1-1; 7 nucleotides align to TRBD1. With 2 bases clipped from V and 4 bases from J, the junction kept 7 bases outside the gene matches. Germline assignment: CDR1 SEHNR and CDR2 FQNEAQ (reference sequence). This CDR3 is built from 15 residues. DNA for the CDR3: TGTGCCAGCAGCTTACTCCAGGGGGAAGGCACTGAAGCTTTCTTT. Amino acid sequence: CASSLLQGEGTEAFF.

The rearrangement uses TRBV5-1 and TRBJ2-3; D is unresolved. Per the germline V gene, CDR1 is SGHRS and CDR2 is YFSETQ. Trimming took off 4 bases at V and 4 bases at J, with 13 bases between the two ends. The CDR3 has 14 residues. CDR3 region: CASSVPENPDTQYF. The CDR3 region has the DNA TGCGCCAGCAGCGTCCCTGAGAACCCAGATACGCAGTATTTT.

The gene calls are TRBV10-2 and TRBJ1-2; perhaps TRBD1 as D (6 bases). The ends were cut back, 4 bases at V and 8 bases at J, with 17 bases in the middle. Germline V gene lookup returns CDR1 WSHSY and CDR2 SAAADI. The CDR3 is made up of 14 amino acids. In DNA, the CDR3 is TGCGCCAGCAGTGCCCGCCGGGACATCGGGGGCTACACCTTC. This gives the protein CASSARRDIGGYTF.

The chain couples TRBV7-9 to TRBJ1-1, with unresolved D. The CDR3 has 14 amino acids. The germline V and J ends were trimmed by 4 bases and 8 bases, with 17 bases remaining between them. Per germline, CDR1 SEHNR and CDR2 FQNEAQ (reference sequence). The DNA of the CDR3 is TGTGCCAGCAGCTCGGGCCCACTAGTAGGCGAAGCTTTCTTT. Protein product: CASSSGPLVGEAFF.

The chain employs TRBV9 and TRBJ2-1; D remains ambiguous. Per the germline V gene, CDR1 is SGDLS and CDR2 is YYNGEE. V lost 3 bases, J lost 2 bases, and 6 bases lay in between. The CDR3 is 13 amino acids. The CDR3 here is CASSAHTYNEQFF. CDR3 in DNA: TGTGCCAGCAGCGCCCACACCTACAATGAGCAGTTCTTC.

The gene calls are TRBV6-5 and TRBJ1-1; D call uncertain. This CDR3 has 14 amino acids. CDR1 is MNHEY and CDR2 is SVGAGI in the germline V gene. V lost 6 bases to trimming and J lost 2 bases, with 13 bases between them. The CDR3 is CASSLSPVNTEAFF. The CDR3 DNA follows: TGTGCCAGCAGCCTTTCACCCGTTAACACTGAAGCTTTCTTT.

This rearrangement joins TRBV7-9 to TRBJ1-2, with TRBD1 matching 10 bases. CDR3 length equals 15 residues. J gave up 8 bases and V 5 bases, and 11 bases lay outside the gene matches. Germline values: CDR1 SEHNR, CDR2 FQNEAQ (reference sequence). CDR3 loop: CASSTPGQGSQGYTF. The CDR3 region has the DNA TGTGCCAGCAGCACACCGGGACAGGGGTCCCAGGGCTACACCTTC.

In nucleotides, the CDR3 is TGTGCCAGCTCTCCGGGGTTGTTGAGCAATCAGCCCCAGCATTTT. Residues: CASSPGLLSNQPQHF. V and J are TRBV2 and TRBJ1-5, with no clear D. This CDR3 contains 15 residues. Germline V gene data show CDR1 as SNHLY and CDR2 as FYNNEI. V was cut by 8 bases and J by 1 base, with 15 bases left in between.

The chain has TRBV28 and TRBJ1-2; the match to TRBD1 covers 7 bases. J lost 3 bases, V lost 6 bases, and 16 bases had no gene match. Per the germline V gene, CDR1 is MDHEN and CDR2 is SYDVKM. This CDR3 is 17 amino acids long. The CDR3 nucleotides read TGTGCCAGCAGAGATCAGGGGGGCCAGGCTTGGGACTATGGCTACACCTTC. Amino acids: CASRDQGGQAWDYGYTF.

This rearrangement joins TRBV6-5 to TRBJ2-5; D uncertain. This CDR3 contains 14 residues. Germline V gene data show CDR1 as MNHEY and CDR2 as SVGAGI. Trimming took off 7 bases at V and 2 bases at J, with 14 bases between the two ends. The CDR3 coding sequence is TGTGCCAGCACCCCGTCCACGGATCAAGAGACCCAGTACTTC. It codes for CASTPSTDQETQYF.

This clone was counted a few times. Other DNA sequences in this specimen translate into the identical CDR3. The V call is TRBV28, the J call TRBJ1-5; tentatively, D is TRBD1 (6 bases). This CDR3 has 14 amino acids. V was trimmed by 5 bases and J by 2 bases, leaving 10 bases between them. CDR1 MDHEN and CDR2 SYDVKM come from the germline V gene. The CDR3 DNA is TGTGCCAGCAGTCTGGGACAACGCAATCAGCCCCAGCATTTT. Encoded protein: CASSLGQRNQPQHF.

There are a few counts of this clone. The V call is TRBV5-1, the J call TRBJ1-1; 9 positions match TRBD1. The trim removed 0 bases at V and 1 base at J, leaving 16 bases unmatched. This CDR3 comprises 20 residues. Per the germline V gene, CDR1 is SGHRS and CDR2 is YFSETQ. The CDR3 is CASSLVQGADNQDWNTEAFF. DNA for the CDR3: TGCGCCAGCAGCTTGGTACAGGGGGCCGATAACCAAGATTGGAACACTGAAGCTTTCTTT.

V and J are TRBV19 and TRBJ1-1; 7 positions match TRBD1. The germline V gene has CDR1 LNHDA and CDR2 SQIVND (reference sequence). V trimming: 5 bases; J trimming: 7 bases; junction bases outside the gene matches: 4. This CDR3 has 12 amino acids. CDR3: CASSSGDSEAFF. DNA of the CDR3: TGTGCCAGTAGTTCTGGGGACAGTGAAGCTTTCTTT.

The V gene is TRBV5-6, the J gene TRBJ2-5; 8 positions agree with TRBD1. Germline-derived CDR1 and CDR2 are SGHDT and YYEEEE. This CDR3 contains 16 residues. V lost 3 bases, J lost 0 bases, and 7 bases stayed unmatched. The CDR3 here is CASSWRTGNYQETQYF. In DNA form, the CDR3 reads TGTGCCAGCAGCTGGAGGACAGGGAATTACCAAGAGACCCAGTACTTC.

V usage is TRBV28 and J usage is TRBJ1-1; the match to TRBD1 covers 7 bases. The CDR3 totals 16 residues. After removal of 5 bases from V and 1 base from J, the junction contained 10 bases not matched to a gene. In germline, CDR1 is MDHEN, CDR2 SYDVKM. Here the CDR3 reads CASSPPPAGGNTEAFF. The CDR3 DNA sequence: TGTGCCAGCAGTCCACCACCGGCAGGGGGGAACACTGAAGCTTTCTTT.

The genes are TRBV12-5 and TRBJ1-5; the D gene is possibly TRBD1 (5 bases). V was trimmed by 8 bases and J by 4 bases, leaving 27 bases between them. The CDR3 contains 18 residues. Germline V gene lookup returns CDR1 LGHNT and CDR2 FRNRAP. The CDR3 DNA reads TGTGCTAGTTCTCCCCGCCCGTTGGGGCGGGACCCAAATCAGCCCCAGCATTTT. It yields the protein CASSPRPLGRDPNQPQHF.

The CDR3 sequence is CASSLDTGFQTQYF. The CDR3 DNA reads TGCGCCAGCAGCTTGGACACGGGTTTTCAGACCCAGTACTTC. V gene TRBV5-1 combines with J gene TRBJ2-5; D gene uncertain. Germline V gene lookup returns CDR1 SGHRS and CDR2 YFSETQ. The CDR3 contains 14 residues. Trimming took 0 bases from V and 6 from J, leaving 12 bases between them.

V gene TRBV14 combines with J gene TRBJ1-5; the D is unclear. Germline V gene data show CDR1 as SGHDN and CDR2 as FVKESK. The CDR3 sequence is 13 residues long. V lost 3 bases to trimming and J lost 5 bases, with 8 bases between them. This CDR3 reads CASSHSPDQPQHF. The CDR3 DNA reads as TGTGCCAGCAGCCATTCCCCCGATCAGCCCCAGCATTTT.

In DNA, the CDR3 is TGTGCCAGCAGTTACTCCAACAGGGGGCAAGAGACCCAGTACTTC. It encodes CASSYSNRGQETQYF. The J gene is TRBJ2-5, the V gene TRBV6-5; TRBD1 agrees at 8 bases. Germline lookup yields CDR1 MNHEY and CDR2 SVGAGI. Germline trimming cut 0 bases from V and 2 bases from J; bases unmatched to any gene: 2. The CDR3 loop spans 15 amino acids.